This entry lists 16 T cell receptor beta chains sequenced from one sample in a study of T cell repertoires in cytomegalovirus infection. TCRdb analysed the reads with MiXCR anew, one entry per CDR3 protein. The sample yields some 940,000 distinct CDR3 sequences, about a third seen once. Antigens of these TCRs are unknown. This specimen was cultured CD8+ T cells from PBMCs, taken from culture after CMV antigen stimulation. The receptors were sampled from a human donor in good health (CMV status not recorded). Some clones in this sample may be carry-over from other donors' samples.

This chain connects TRBV14 to TRBJ2-1; the D call may be TRBD1 or TRBD2 (6 bases each). The CDR3 loop spans 17 amino acids. Germline values: CDR1 SGHDN, CDR2 FVKESK. The ends were cut back, 4 bases at V and 9 bases at J, with 25 bases in the middle. The CDR3 bases are TGTGCCAGCAGCCTTCCCGGGGGCCTATTCTCCAATTCTGAGCAGTTCTTC. The encoded protein is CASSLPGGLFSNSEQFF.

This clonotype was detected a few times. This rearrangement joins TRBV20-1 to TRBJ2-3; 12 nucleotides align to TRBD2. Germline V gene sequence: CDR1 DFQATT, CDR2 SNEGSKA (reference sequence). V lost 4 bases to trimming and J lost 0 bases; unmatched junction nucleotides: 5. CDR3 length: 16 amino acids. The DNA of the CDR3 is TGCAGTGCTATGCTAGCGGGGGGGAGAAGCACAGATACGCAGTATTTT. This codes for CSAMLAGGRSTDTQYF.

The sample holds a few counts of this clonotype. This chain joins TRBV4-2 and TRBJ1-5; TRBD1 aligns across 7 bases. The trim removed 4 bases at V and 4 bases at J, leaving 10 bases unmatched. CDR3 length: 16 amino acids. Germline V CDR1 and CDR2: LGHNA, YNFKEQ. Here the CDR3 DNA reads TGTGCCAGCAGCCCAGAAACAGGGGTGAGAAATCAGCCCCAGCATTTT. It encodes CASSPETGVRNQPQHF.

This clonotype was recorded a few times. V is TRBV12-3 or TRBV12-4 and J is TRBJ1-6, with D unclear. The V gene lost 5 bases and the J gene lost 0 bases, with 8 bases spanning the gap. The CDR3 extends over 15 amino acids. The CDR3 sequence: CASSTTGSYNSPLHF. CDR3 in DNA: TGTGCCAGCAGTACGACGGGCTCCTATAATTCACCCCTCCACTTT.

This clonotype was seen a handful of times. This chain links TRBV7-8 with TRBJ2-1; 12 nucleotides align to TRBD2. Looked up from germline, CDR1 is SGHVS and CDR2 is FQNEAQ. Trimming removed 6 bases from V and 7 bases from J; junction bases left unmatched: 10. CDR3 length: 16 amino acids. CDR3 sequence (DNA): TGTGCCAGCAGAAGAGGGGCTAGCGGGGGGGCAAATGAGCAGTTCTTC. Amino acids: CASRRGASGGANEQFF.

J is TRBJ2-1 and V is TRBV7-9; the D gene is possibly TRBD2 (5 bases). The germline gives CDR1 SEHNR, CDR2 FQNEAQ (reference sequence). V lost 5 bases and J 12 bases, leaving 17 bases between the germline ends. This CDR3 is built from 13 residues. The CDR3 sequence: CASSTGPKRGQFF. Here the CDR3 DNA reads TGTGCCAGCAGCACCGGACCGAAACGGGGGCAGTTCTTC.

In its sample, this clonotype was seen a few times. Here the CDR3 DNA reads TGTGCCAGCACCCCCCGCCCAGGTGAAGCTTTCTTT. The encoded protein is CASTPRPGEAFF. The chain links TRBV7-9 to TRBJ1-1; D unclear. The CDR3 extends over 12 amino acids. The V end lost 7 bases, the J end lost 7 bases, and 13 bases lay between the germline ends. Per germline, CDR1 SEHNR and CDR2 FQNEAQ (reference sequence). The full variable domain, rest sourced from reference TRBV7-9 and TRBJ1-1, is DTGVSQNPRHKITKRGQNVTFRCDPISEHNRLYWYRQTLGQGPEFLTYFQNEAQLEKSRLLSDRFSAERPKGSFSTLEIQRTEQGDSAMYLCASTPRPGEAFFGQGTRLTVV.

The CDR3 DNA follows: TGTGCCACCCTGGATAGGGGAAGTCCTCTTGGATCACCCCTCCACTTT. Translated: CATLDRGSPLGSPLHF. The chain has TRBV10-3 and TRBJ1-6, with D maybe TRBD1 (5 bases). Germline V CDR1 and CDR2: ENHRY, SYGVKD. There are 16 residues in the CDR3. Trimming stripped 10 bases from V and 10 bases from J, with 26 bases between.

A remark on this clonotype: This may stem from a read error, because a much larger clone lies one nucleotide away. The chain uses TRBV7-6 and TRBJ2-2; 13 bases are a match to TRBD2. Germline assignment: CDR1 SGHVS and CDR2 FNYEAQ. The CDR3 is 16 residues long. The CDR3 sequence is CANSLWTSGGTGELFF. The CDR3 DNA is TGTGCCAACAGCCTCTGGACTAGCGGGGGCACCGGGGAGCTGTTTTTT.

The chain joins TRBV7-3 to TRBJ1-4, with a tentative D call TRBD1 (5 bases). From germline, CDR1 is SGHTA and CDR2 FQGTGA. V was cut by 6 bases and J by 8 bases, with 16 bases left in between. The CDR3 runs to 14 residues. CDR3 in DNA: TGTGCCAGCAGTGATTGGGGGGAGAGAGAAAAACTGTTTTTT. Translated: CASSDWGEREKLFF.

This clonotype turned up a few times. The J gene is TRBJ1-1, the V gene TRBV7-9; D may be TRBD1 (5 bases). The V gene lost 0 bases and the J gene lost 10 bases, with 12 bases spanning the gap. This CDR3 spans 13 amino acids. Germline values: CDR1 SEHNR, CDR2 FQNEAQ (reference sequence). Here the CDR3 DNA reads TGTGCCAGCAGCTTAGCGATTGATGGGGGAGCTTTCTTT. It encodes CASSLAIDGGAFF.

Comments on this clonotype: This may come from a read error, since a much larger clone is one base off. This chain joins TRBV7-6 and TRBJ2-3; perhaps D is TRBD1 or TRBD2 (6 bases each). The CDR3 totals 18 residues. Germline assignment: CDR1 SGHVS and CDR2 FNYEAQ. This chain's CDR3 is CVSSDSPFRGRGTDTQYF. The CDR3 bases are TGTGTCAGCAGCGACTCTCCATTTCGGGGGCGAGGCACAGATACGCAGTATTTT.

In this sample, this clonotype turned up a few times. This chain connects TRBV6-6 to TRBJ1-5; D uncertain. There are 14 residues in the CDR3. Germline CDR1 reads MNHNY; CDR2 reads SVGAGI (reference sequence). The V and J ends lost 2 bases and 4 bases respectively, with 9 bases between them. For the CDR3, the DNA is TGTGCCAGCAGTTACGGCGGAAAGAATCAGCCCCAGCATTTT. This codes for CASSYGGKNQPQHF.

The chain couples TRBV28 to TRBJ2-3, with TRBD2 matching over 8 bases. The CDR3 runs 20 residues. The germline V gene encodes CDR1 MDHEN and CDR2 SYDVKM. With 4 bases clipped from V and 2 bases from J, the junction kept 20 bases outside the gene matches. The CDR3 region has the DNA TGTGCCAGCAGTTCAAATCATCTACCTGCGGGGGGAACATTCACAGATACGCAGTATTTT. As protein: CASSSNHLPAGGTFTDTQYF.

Only a few counts were recorded for this clonotype. V and J are TRBV6-1 and TRBJ2-7; D not resolved. The V end lost 3 bases, the J end lost 3 bases, and 9 bases lay between the germline ends. This CDR3 is built from 13 residues. CDR1 MNHNS and CDR2 SASEGT come from the germline V gene. CDR3 coding DNA: TGTGCCAGCAGTGATCGACTGGTCTACGAGCAGTACTTC. Its translation: CASSDRLVYEQYF.

Worth noting for this clonotype: A read error may explain this, as a much larger clone is one base away. This chain connects TRBV7-2 to TRBJ2-5; D gene ambiguous. This CDR3 region has 16 residues. With 1 base removed from V and 5 bases from J, the gap between germline ends came to 17 bases. Germline V gene data show CDR1 as SGHTA and CDR2 as FQGNSA. CDR3 sequence reads: CASSLVGTWRLETQYF. CDR3 in DNA: TGTGCCAGCAGCTTAGTAGGAACATGGCGCCTGGAGACCCAGTACTTC.